Listed below are T cell receptor beta chains from one sample, sequenced in a study of T cell repertoires in cytomegalovirus infection. A single record per CDR3 protein comes from TCRdb applying MiXCR to the reads. The sample has 490,000 or so distinct CDR3 sequences, approximately 10% seen once. Sequenced material: PBMCs. All receptors derive from a human donor in good health (CMV status not recorded). Some clones in this sample may be carry-over from other donors' samples. The CDR3 runs from the conserved cysteine through the conserved F or W. The D gene is left open where the match is weak. Some rows have no size entry. The others give once, few or many, or a class for an expanded clone.

>.|TRBV7-2|TRBJ2-2|many
TGTGCCAGCAGCCCCCCCGAAGGGGTGGTCGGGGAGCTGTTTTTT
CASSPPEGVVGELFF
>.|TRBV2|TRBJ2-5|many
TGTGCCAGCCCGATAAACCAGCCCACCCAAGAGACCCAGTACTTC
CASPINQPTQETQYF
>.|TRBV28|TRBJ2-3|many
TGTGCCAGCAGTCGTAGCAGCACAGATACGCAGTATTTT
CASSRSSTDTQYF
>TRBD1|TRBV11-3|TRBJ2-1|many
TGTGCCAGCAGCTTAAGGGGGCCCGGGAATGAGCAGTTCTTC
CASSLRGPGNEQFF
>TRBD1|TRBV10-3|TRBJ1-2|many
TGTGCCATCAGTAAAACTGCCGGGACAGATAACTATGGCTACACCTTC
CAISKTAGTDNYGYTF
>.|TRBV27|TRBJ1-5|many
TGTGCCAGCAACAAAAGGGGGGGCGGCGGCAATCAGCCCCAGCATTTT
CASNKRGGGGNQPQHF
>.|TRBV28|TRBJ1-5|few
TGTGCCGCCCATCAGCCCCAGCATTTT
CAAHQPQHF
>.|TRBV3-1|TRBJ2-1|few
TGTGCCAGCAGCCAAGATGGGACTCTGCCCACGCAGTTCTTC
CASSQDGTLPTQFF
>TRBD2|TRBV20-1|TRBJ2-3|few
TGCAGGGCGGGGGGTGCGGGCCTGGGTACAGATACGCAGTATTTT
CRAGGAGLGTDTQYF
>TRBD2|TRBV28|TRBJ2-2|few
TGTGCCAGCAGCCGAATTGGGACTAGCGAGAACACCGGGGAGCTGTTTTTT
CASSRIGTSENTGELFF
>.|TRBV7-8|TRBJ2-3|many
TGTGCCAGCAGCGCAGCGGGACACAGCACAGATACGCAGTATTTT
CASSAAGHSTDTQYF
>.|TRBV5-1|TRBJ1-1|few
TGCGCCAGCAGCAACGGGGCGGGGGCTGGTGAGGCTTTCTTT
CASSNGAGAGEAFF
>.|TRBV2|TRBJ1-5|many
TGTGCCAGCAGTGAACTTACGGCCAATCAGCCCCAGCATTTT
CASSELTANQPQHF
>TRBD1|TRBV4-1|TRBJ1-1|many
TGCGCCAGCAGCCAAGAAGGGGGCAGGGGGGTTTCTGAAGCTTTCTTT
CASSQEGGRGVSEAFF
>.|TRBV11-2|TRBJ2-1|many
TGTGCCAGCAGCTTAGAGGACGGGAGTGAGCAGTTCTTC
CASSLEDGSEQFF
>TRBD2|TRBV19|TRBJ2-3|.
TGTGCCAGTAGTATCCAGGCGGGGGGTTACACAGATACGCAGTATTTT
CASSIQAGGYTDTQYF
>.|TRBV7-2|TRBJ2-7|many
TGTGCCAGCAGCTTATGGGCGGAGGGGGCCTACGAGCAGTACTTC
CASSLWAEGAYEQYF
>TRBD1|TRBV5-6|TRBJ1-5|.
TGTGCCAGCAGCAGGGACAGGGGAGGAAGCAATCAGCCCCAGCATTTT
CASSRDRGGSNQPQHF
>.|TRBV6-1|TRBJ1-5|many
TGTGCCAGCAAGGAGAGGCCCTGGGAGCCCCAGCATTTT
CASKERPWEPQHF
>.|TRBV28|TRBJ1-1|many
TGTGCCAGCAGTTCCGGGACACAAATGAACACTGAAGCTTTCTTT
CASSSGTQMNTEAFF